The clone carrying this T cell receptor (beta chain) appeared once. Its antigen remains unknown. The method was immunoSEQ multiplex PCR; TCRdb's version includes in-frame clones alone and lacks a portion of them. In the table there are 800,000 to 950,000 clones, 96% of which are singletons. This sample stems from a study of shared clonotypes between healthy human individuals. Study outcomes and limitations: Of the naive CD4 clonotypes, about 5.4% were shared across a handful of donors. Rarefaction gave evidence that sorted-subset sequencing remained incomplete despite large depth.

In the naive CD8 group, cells lacked CD45RO and were positively selected for CCR7, so terminally differentiated effector memory CD45RA+ cells were left out. Participating donors were healthy, HIV-negative adults free of recent acute infections or vaccinations. The CDR3 is made up of 16 amino acids. V lost 5 bases to trimming and J lost 7 bases, with 23 bases between them. Germline CDR1 SEHNR, CDR2 FQNEAQ (reference sequence). Sequencing used naive CD8+ T cells sorted from blood. The rearrangement uses TRBV7-9 and TRBJ2-5; D unresolved. This clonotype originated in a man aged 30-40 years in good health. CDR3 coding DNA: TGTGCCAGCAGCCCCCCGGTTGGGGTCGTCGAAGTGACCCAGTACTTC. Protein product: CASSPPVGVVEVTQYF.